Sequencing of this T cell receptor beta chain was carried out in a study of T cell clusters in autoimmune cytopenias. Study-wide results and caveats: No experiment has yet validated the function of the T cell clusters defined in silico. Primary autoimmune cytopenia patients appeared to lack physiological T cell clusters present in healthy donors.

TRB amplification used approximately 270 ng of peripheral blood genomic DNA. As for this clonotype: The antigen remains undetermined.

Multiplex touch-down PCR amplified TRB using TRB-A and TRB-B pools in one tube. From its re-call of the multiplex PCR reads, TCRdb lists each CDR3 protein once, without DNA. The ten most abundant clones cover under 30% of a sample with 8,000 or so distinct CDR3 sequences. CDR1 and CDR2 (germline): SGHKS, YYEKEE (reference sequence). The CDR3 extends over 17 amino acids. The source material was peripheral blood. This chain joins TRBV5-5 and TRBJ1-6; TCRdb's D call of TRBD1 is untestable without DNA. This sequence was found in a human donor with an autoimmune cytopenia or autoimmune hepatitis (not recorded which). CDR3 sequence reads: CASSLGAAGGAGSPLHF. Variable domain in full (rest from reference TRBV5-5 and TRBJ1-6): DAGVTQSPTHLIKTRGQQVTLRCSPISGHKSVSWYQQVLGQGPQFIFQYYEKEERGRGNFPDRFSARQFPNYSSELNVNALLLGDSALYLCASSLGAAGGAGSPLHFGNGTRLTVT.